The rows below give T cell receptor beta chains drawn from one sample of a study of T cells in Graves' hyperthyroidism and ophthalmopathy. TCRdb used MiXCR to reprocess the multiplex PCR reads, holding one entry per CDR3 protein. The sample records 250,000 to 300,000 distinct CDR3 sequences, approximately 19% being singletons. The sequencing sample was made of blood. These receptors originate from a man between 50 and 59 years old with Graves' ophthalmopathy. The CDR3 runs from the conserved cysteine through the conserved F or W. Fields, in order: CDR3 DNA, CDR3 protein, V gene, D gene, clone size, J gene. The D gene is left open where the match is weak. Clone size is not always given. Where it is, it says once, few, many or a class for expanded clones.

CDR3nt: TGTGCCATCAGTGACCGGGACAGGGTCTACGAGCAGTACTTC
CDR3aa: CAISDRDRVYEQYF
v_gene: TRBV10-3
d_gene: TRBD1
abundance: .
j_gene: TRBJ2-7

CDR3nt: TGTGCCAGCAGCTCGCGCCCAACAGGGCCGGGAAACACCATATATTTT
CDR3aa: CASSSRPTGPGNTIYF
v_gene: TRBV11-1
d_gene: .
abundance: .
j_gene: TRBJ1-3

CDR3nt: TGTGCCAGCAGCTTAGGTGGACTAGCGGGAGGTGTGCAAGAGACCCAGTACTTC
CDR3aa: CASSLGGLAGGVQETQYF
v_gene: TRBV11-1
d_gene: TRBD2
abundance: many
j_gene: TRBJ2-5

CDR3nt: TGTGCCAGCAGCTTAGCGACAGGCTACAATGAGCAGTTCTTC
CDR3aa: CASSLATGYNEQFF
v_gene: TRBV11-2
d_gene: .
abundance: .
j_gene: TRBJ2-1

CDR3nt: TGTGCCAGCAGCTTAATGCTTGACAATGAGCAGTTCTTC
CDR3aa: CASSLMLDNEQFF
v_gene: TRBV7-9
d_gene: .
abundance: .
j_gene: TRBJ2-1

CDR3nt: TGTGCCACCAGTGATTGGCAAGACGGGAGAGGTTCTCAGCAGTACTTC
CDR3aa: CATSDWQDGRGSQQYF
v_gene: TRBV24-1
d_gene: .
abundance: many
j_gene: TRBJ2-7

CDR3nt: TGTGCCAGCTCACCGAGACTAGCGGGAGAGACAGATACGCAGTATTTT
CDR3aa: CASSPRLAGETDTQYF
v_gene: TRBV18
d_gene: TRBD2
abundance: many
j_gene: TRBJ2-3

CDR3nt: TGTGCCAGTAGACCCCCAGGGAACACTGAAGCTTTCTTT
CDR3aa: CASRPPGNTEAFF
v_gene: TRBV19
d_gene: .
abundance: .
j_gene: TRBJ1-1

CDR3nt: TGTGCCACCAGTGACCCCGTAGGGGGGAGGGAGACCCAGTACTTC
CDR3aa: CATSDPVGGRETQYF
v_gene: TRBV24-1
d_gene: .
abundance: .
j_gene: TRBJ2-5

CDR3nt: TGTGCTAGTAGTGGTTCCCATACCTACGAGCAGTACTTC
CDR3aa: CASSGSHTYEQYF
v_gene: TRBV12-5
d_gene: .
abundance: few
j_gene: TRBJ2-7

CDR3nt: TGTGCCAGTAGTTCAAAGCCGGACACTGAAGCTTTCTTT
CDR3aa: CASSSKPDTEAFF
v_gene: TRBV19
d_gene: .
abundance: few
j_gene: TRBJ1-1

CDR3nt: TGTGCCAGCAGACCCGAGGGGTCGGCAAATCAGCCCCAGCATTTT
CDR3aa: CASRPEGSANQPQHF
v_gene: TRBV28
d_gene: .
abundance: few
j_gene: TRBJ1-5

CDR3nt: TGCAGTGCTAGAGATTTCGGGAGCACTGAAGCTTTCTTT
CDR3aa: CSARDFGSTEAFF
v_gene: TRBV20-1
d_gene: .
abundance: many
j_gene: TRBJ1-1

CDR3nt: TGTGCCAGCAGCCAAGTGAATCTGGGAGATACGCAGTATTTT
CDR3aa: CASSQVNLGDTQYF
v_gene: TRBV3-1
d_gene: .
abundance: many
j_gene: TRBJ2-3

CDR3nt: TGTGCCTGGACTGGCAGAACCTACGAGCAGTACTTC
CDR3aa: CAWTGRTYEQYF
v_gene: TRBV30
d_gene: .
abundance: many
j_gene: TRBJ2-7

CDR3nt: TGTGCCAGCAGCCAGGGACAGGTCTCCTACGAGCAGTACTTC
CDR3aa: CASSQGQVSYEQYF
v_gene: TRBV6-1
d_gene: TRBD1
abundance: few
j_gene: TRBJ2-7

CDR3nt: TGTGCCAGCAGTTTTACGGCGAACCTCATGAACACTGAAGCTTTCTTT
CDR3aa: CASSFTANLMNTEAFF
v_gene: TRBV28
d_gene: .
abundance: many
j_gene: TRBJ1-1

CDR3nt: TGTGCCAGCAGCCCTCAGCCGGCGGGACAGGGGCCCACCGGGGAGCTGTTTTTT
CDR3aa: CASSPQPAGQGPTGELFF
v_gene: TRBV7-3
d_gene: TRBD1
abundance: few
j_gene: TRBJ2-2

CDR3nt: TGTGCCAGCAGTTCAGACAGGGATGTGTACTTC
CDR3aa: CASSSDRDVYF
v_gene: TRBV28
d_gene: TRBD1
abundance: few
j_gene: TRBJ2-5

CDR3nt: TGCGCCAGCAGCTTGGCCGCAGGGGGGGGTCAGCCCCAGCATTTT
CDR3aa: CASSLAAGGGQPQHF
v_gene: TRBV5-1
d_gene: TRBD1
abundance: .
j_gene: TRBJ1-5

CDR3nt: TGTGCCACCAGACCGGGCGCCGGGGAGCTGTTTTTT
CDR3aa: CATRPGAGELFF
v_gene: TRBV24-1
d_gene: .
abundance: few
j_gene: TRBJ2-2

CDR3nt: TGTGCCAGTAGTATTGGCGGGGTGACTTCCTACAATGAGCAGTTCTTC
CDR3aa: CASSIGGVTSYNEQFF
v_gene: TRBV19
d_gene: .
abundance: few
j_gene: TRBJ2-1

CDR3nt: TGTGCCAGCAGTAGGGGCGGGGGCCACTATGGCTACACCTTC
CDR3aa: CASSRGGGHYGYTF
v_gene: TRBV28
d_gene: .
abundance: many
j_gene: TRBJ1-2

CDR3nt: TGTGCCAGCAGCTACTCTAGCGGGAACACCGGGGAGCTGTTTTTT
CDR3aa: CASSYSSGNTGELFF
v_gene: TRBV3-1
d_gene: TRBD2
abundance: .
j_gene: TRBJ2-2

CDR3nt: TGCAGTGCTTATGGGGTAGACCTAAAGTCCTACGAGCAGTACTTC
CDR3aa: CSAYGVDLKSYEQYF
v_gene: TRBV20-1
d_gene: .
abundance: .
j_gene: TRBJ2-7

CDR3nt: TGTGCCAGCAGTTACTACGGGAGGGGCGACAATGAGCAGTTCTTC
CDR3aa: CASSYYGRGDNEQFF
v_gene: TRBV6-2/TRBV6-3
d_gene: TRBD2
abundance: .
j_gene: TRBJ2-1

CDR3nt: TGTGCCAGCAGCGACCGGGGGGACAGCTATGGCTACACCTTC
CDR3aa: CASSDRGDSYGYTF
v_gene: TRBV9
d_gene: TRBD1
abundance: .
j_gene: TRBJ1-2

CDR3nt: TGTGCTAGTGGTTTGGGATATGGGGAAGAGACCCAGTACTTC
CDR3aa: CASGLGYGEETQYF
v_gene: TRBV12-5
d_gene: .
abundance: .
j_gene: TRBJ2-5

CDR3nt: TGTGCCAGCAGTTTAGTGGCGTACACCTACGAGCAGTACTTC
CDR3aa: CASSLVAYTYEQYF
v_gene: TRBV28
d_gene: .
abundance: many
j_gene: TRBJ2-7

CDR3nt: TGTGCCAGCAGCCAAGTTGGGGCCGAGCAGTTCTTC
CDR3aa: CASSQVGAEQFF
v_gene: TRBV14
d_gene: .
abundance: many
j_gene: TRBJ2-1

CDR3nt: TGCGCCAGCAGCTTGGCGGCCGGGCCCCGAAGCGGGAGCGCAGATACGCAGTATTTT
CDR3aa: CASSLAAGPRSGSADTQYF
v_gene: TRBV5-1
d_gene: TRBD2
abundance: .
j_gene: TRBJ2-3

CDR3nt: TGTGCCAGCAGTGAATCCGGGGGATTGACTGAAGCTTTCTTT
CDR3aa: CASSESGGLTEAFF
v_gene: TRBV6-1
d_gene: .
abundance: .
j_gene: TRBJ1-1

CDR3nt: TGTGCCAGCAGCTTAGGGCCGTCTAGCTCCTACGAGCAGTACTTC
CDR3aa: CASSLGPSSSYEQYF
v_gene: TRBV7-3
d_gene: .
abundance: many
j_gene: TRBJ2-7

CDR3nt: TGTGCCAGCAGCCAAGATGACCGCACAGATACGCAGTATTTT
CDR3aa: CASSQDDRTDTQYF
v_gene: TRBV4-2
d_gene: .
abundance: few
j_gene: TRBJ2-3